This T cell receptor (beta chain) was observed in a study of shared T cell receptors in the human thymus. Clones were read by immunoSEQ multiplex PCR, and TCRdb kept only the in-frame ones, dropping some. Of hundreds of thousands of clones in the sample, roughly 86% were seen once. In the case of this clone: The same CDR3 can be traced to other DNA sequences in this sample.

This sample was also put to use in a study of human thymus T cells. That source reports: Having corrective surgery for congenital heart defects, healthy Finnish infants were the ones who donated. Blood and thymic repertoires both appeared biased in V and J gene usage. Highly overlapping thymic repertoires in unrelated individuals were reported by related research.

The sequence derives from a boy in the first two years of life with a congenital heart defect. Sequenced sample: thymocytes.

CDR3 DNA: TGTGCCAGTAGGGGAGGTAACACTGAAGCTTTCTTT. This translates into CASRGGNTEAFF. V gene TRBV19 combines with J gene TRBJ1-1; D unresolved. The germline V gene encodes CDR1 LNHDA and CDR2 SQIVND (reference sequence). The CDR3 sequence is 12 residues long. Deletions cut 6 bases from V and 2 bases from J, with 7 bases between.